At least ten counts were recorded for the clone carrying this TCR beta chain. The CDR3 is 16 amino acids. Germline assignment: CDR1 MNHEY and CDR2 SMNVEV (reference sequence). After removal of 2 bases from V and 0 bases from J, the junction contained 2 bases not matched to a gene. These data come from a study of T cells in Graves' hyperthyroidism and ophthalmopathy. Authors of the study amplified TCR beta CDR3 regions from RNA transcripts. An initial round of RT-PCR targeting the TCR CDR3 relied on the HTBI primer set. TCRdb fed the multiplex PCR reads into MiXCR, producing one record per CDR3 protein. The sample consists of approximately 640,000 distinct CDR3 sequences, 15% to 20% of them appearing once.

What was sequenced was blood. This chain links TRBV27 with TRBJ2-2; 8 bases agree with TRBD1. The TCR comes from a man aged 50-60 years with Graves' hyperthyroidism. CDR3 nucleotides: TGTGCCAGCAGTTTACAGGGGGCGCCGAACACCGGGGAGCTGTTTTTT. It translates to CASSLQGAPNTGELFF.